This T cell receptor (beta chain) was recovered during a study of T cells after yellow fever vaccination. Study conclusions and caveats: A secondary response was less intense yet reached its peak sooner, at day 5 versus 15.

After removal of 6 bases from V and 3 bases from J, the junction contained 10 bases not matched to a gene. This CDR3 has 15 residues. Germline V gives CDR1 MDHEN, CDR2 SYDVKM. MiXCR, run by TCRdb on the 5' RACE reads, gives a single entry per CDR3 protein. Here the sample spans approximately 250,000 distinct CDR3 sequences, less than 7.5% being singletons. With respect to this clonotype: No antigen is known for it.

The TCR sequence derives from a man in his thirties or forties who received the YFV17D yellow fever vaccine. The gene calls are TRBV28 and TRBJ2-5; 7 bases agree with TRBD2. This specimen consisted of CD4+ T cells sorted from PBMCs, obtained on the day of the yellow fever booster vaccination. CDR3 loop: CASRGGGTGEETQYF. CDR3 DNA sequence: TGTGCCAGCAGGGGGGGGGGAACCGGCGAAGAGACCCAGTACTTC.